These 29 T cell receptor beta chains came from one sample sequenced in a study of blood T cell repertoires in COVID-19. Using immunoSEQ multiplex PCR, the repertoire was profiled, and TCRdb retains in-frame clones only, with some absent. In the table there are roughly 80,000 clones, about 86% of which are singletons. The sequencing sample was made of peripheral blood. The receptor source for this set is a woman older than 75 with acute or convalescent COVID-19.

The chain joins TRBV5-4 to TRBJ1-2, with a weak D call TRBD1 (5 bases). Per the germline V gene, CDR1 is SGHNT and CDR2 is YYREEE (reference sequence). Trimming cost V 4 bases and J 1 base, with 11 bases left between them. This CDR3 has 14 amino acids. The CDR3 region has the DNA TGTGCCAGCAGCGGGCCGGGGGTTAACTATGGCTACACCTTC. This codes for CASSGPGVNYGYTF.

This clone has only one observation. This chain links TRBV13 with TRBJ1-2; perhaps TRBD1 as D (5 bases). The CDR3 contains 15 residues. Germline V gene lookup returns CDR1 PRHDT and CDR2 FYEKMQ (reference sequence). V dropped 4 bases and J dropped 3 bases, with 15 bases sitting between them. CDR3 nucleotide sequence: TGTGCCAGCAGCTCGATACAGGTGTTGGACTATGGCTACACCTTC. This encodes CASSSIQVLDYGYTF.

This clone has just one count. CDR3 DNA: TGCGCCAGCAGCTTGCGGGTGGGCACTGAAGCTTTCTTT. Translated, it gives CASSLRVGTEAFF. The chain links TRBV5-1 to TRBJ1-1; D is uncertain. V dropped 1 base and J dropped 4 bases, with 8 bases sitting between them. CDR3 length: 13 amino acids. Germline loops: CDR1 SGHRS, CDR2 YFSETQ.

The chain recombines TRBV7-3 with TRBJ1-1, with 7 bases fitting TRBD1. The V segment lost 5 bases and the J segment 3 bases; nucleotides outside the gene matches: 9. CDR1 and CDR2 from the germline V gene are SGHTA and FQGTGA. The CDR3 loop spans 15 amino acids. DNA of the CDR3: TGTGCCAGCAGCATAAAAGGGGGCTCGGACACTGAAGCTTTCTTT. It specifies CASSIKGGSDTEAFF.

The rearrangement joins TRBV7-3 to TRBJ2-2; 11 nucleotides agree with TRBD1. CDR1 is SGHTA, CDR2 FQGTGA, per germline. The CDR3 contains 16 residues. After removal of 5 bases from V and 6 bases from J, the junction contained 8 bases not matched to a gene. The CDR3 nucleotides are TGTGCCAGCAGCAAACACTTGGGACAGGGGGCCGGGGAGCTGTTTTTT. It codes for CASSKHLGQGAGELFF. The variable domain in full, with the rest retrieved from reference TRBV7-3 and TRBJ2-2, is GAGVSQTPSNKVTEKGKYVELRCDPISGHTALYWYRQSLGQGPEFLIYFQGTGAADDSGLPNDRFFAVRPEGSVSTLKIQRTERGDSAVYLCASSKHLGQGAGELFFGEGSRLTVL.

The chain carries TRBV27 and TRBJ2-1; TRBD2 aligns across 9 bases. V was pared by 3 bases and J by 4 bases, with 4 bases of the junction left unmatched. Per the germline V gene, CDR1 is MNHEY and CDR2 is SMNVEV (reference sequence). The length of the CDR3 is 15 residues. The CDR3 protein is CASSFAGGGYNEQFF. The CDR3 DNA reads TGTGCCAGCAGTTTTGCGGGAGGGGGTTACAATGAGCAGTTCTTC.

The CDR3 loop is CASSEALAGVVGELFF. The CDR3 DNA sequence: TGTGCCAGCAGTGAAGCGCTCGCGGGGGTAGTCGGGGAGCTGTTTTTT. The chain combines TRBV6-1 with TRBJ2-2; 7 bases fit TRBD2. There are 16 residues in the CDR3. V dropped 0 bases and J dropped 7; count of bases not matched to a gene: 8. The germline V gene encodes CDR1 MNHNS and CDR2 SASEGT.

The chain is built from TRBV2 and TRBJ2-7; possible D gene TRBD1, 5 bases. V lost 1 base to trimming and J lost 6 bases, with 13 bases between them. The length of the CDR3 is 14 residues. Looked up from germline, CDR1 is SNHLY and CDR2 is FYNNEI. CDR3 amino acids: CASSEGGGRGEQYF. CDR3 sequence (DNA): TGTGCCAGCAGTGAAGGGGGCGGACGAGGCGAGCAGTACTTC.

The rearrangement joins TRBV18 to TRBJ1-1, with TRBD1 matching 8 bases. The CDR3 runs to 15 residues. The V segment lost 2 bases and the J segment 1 base; nucleotides outside the gene matches: 3. Germline V gene data show CDR1 as KGHSH and CDR2 as LQKENI. The CDR3 sequence is CASSPIGQGNTEAFF. CDR3 nucleotide sequence: TGTGCCAGCTCACCAATAGGACAGGGGAACACTGAAGCTTTCTTT.

The chain has TRBV19 and TRBJ2-7; D unclear. The length of the CDR3 is 13 residues. Trimming took off 3 bases at V and 3 bases at J, with 9 bases between the two ends. Per germline, CDR1 LNHDA and CDR2 SQIVND (reference sequence). CDR3 coding DNA: TGTGCCAGTAGTATTCAGACAAACTACGAGCAGTACTTC. It yields the protein CASSIQTNYEQYF.

The chain uses TRBV30 and TRBJ2-7; weak D call: TRBD1 (5 bases). The V end lost 1 base, the J end lost 6 bases, and 13 bases lay between the germline ends. The CDR3 loop spans 13 amino acids. Germline V CDR1 and CDR2: GTSNPN, SVGIG (reference sequence). The CDR3 DNA reads as TGTGCCTGGAGTGGAGTCCAGGGCGGCGAGCAGTACTTC. It is translated as CAWSGVQGGEQYF.

The chain carries TRBV24-1 and TRBJ1-6; D unresolved. The V end was cut by 4 bases, the J end by 6 bases, with 9 bases between. The germline CDR1 and CDR2 sequences are KGHDR and SFDVKD. The CDR3 runs to 14 residues. The CDR3 DNA follows: TGTGCCACCAGTGACCCGAGGCGTAATTCACCCCTCCACTTT. As protein: CATSDPRRNSPLHF.

The chain combines TRBV25-1 with TRBJ1-3, with TRBD1 identical over 8 bases. Germline values: CDR1 MGHDK, CDR2 SYGVNS. CDR3 length: 15 amino acids. V dropped 1 base and J dropped 4; count of bases not matched to a gene: 3. As DNA, the CDR3 is TGTGCCAGCAGTGAATCACGGACAGGGGGAAACACCATATATTTT. This gives the protein CASSESRTGGNTIYF.

V is TRBV5-6 and J is TRBJ2-7; 10 nucleotides line up with TRBD2. The CDR3 is 15 residues long. Looked up from germline, CDR1 is SGHDT and CDR2 is YYEEEE. V was pared by 0 bases and J by 3 bases, with 3 bases of the junction left unmatched. The DNA of the CDR3 is TGTGCCAGCAGCTTGGGACTAGCGGGTTTCTACGAGCAGTACTTC. This codes for CASSLGLAGFYEQYF.

This clone was counted once. The chain is built from TRBV19 and TRBJ2-2, with D uncertain. The CDR3 loop spans 14 amino acids. CDR1 and CDR2 from the germline V gene are LNHDA and SQIVND (reference sequence). V was shortened by 6 bases and J by 1 base, with 9 bases between the two germline ends. The CDR3 spells CASRPTWNTGELFF. The DNA of the CDR3 is TGTGCCAGTAGACCAACATGGAACACCGGGGAGCTGTTTTTT.

This clone was seen just once. J is TRBJ2-5 and V is TRBV9; D not resolved. V shed 0 bases and J shed 0 bases, with 6 bases lying between them. The CDR3 contains 14 residues. Germline CDR1 and CDR2: SGDLS and YYNGEE. Here the CDR3 reads CASSVGRNQETQYF. CDR3 nucleotides: TGTGCCAGCAGCGTAGGGCGGAACCAAGAGACCCAGTACTTC.

This clone has only a few counts. The chain couples TRBV5-6 to TRBJ1-1, with D unresolved. The germline gives CDR1 SGHDT, CDR2 YYEEEE. V dropped 0 bases and J dropped 6 bases, with 6 bases sitting between them. The CDR3 has 12 amino acids. DNA of the CDR3: TGTGCCAGCAGCTTGGCAAATTCTGAAGCTTTCTTT. As protein: CASSLANSEAFF.

The V and J genes are TRBV7-2 and TRBJ1-5; a possible D gene is TRBD1 (6 bases). This CDR3 comprises 15 residues. In germline, CDR1 is SGHTA, CDR2 FQGNSA. The V gene lost 1 base and the J gene lost 4 bases, with 11 bases spanning the gap. The CDR3 DNA is TGTGCCAGCAGCTTAGGAGGGGGAAGGAATCAGCCCCAGCATTTT. This sequence encodes CASSLGGGRNQPQHF.

The chain uses TRBV12-3 or TRBV12-4 and TRBJ2-1; D is unclear. The CDR3 runs 11 residues. The V and J ends lost 7 bases and 3 bases respectively, with 4 bases between them. The CDR3 spells CASTLYNEQFF. In nucleotides, the CDR3 is TGTGCCAGCACTCTCTACAATGAGCAGTTCTTC.

V gene TRBV5-1 combines with J gene TRBJ2-5; D unclear. Germline CDR1 reads SGHRS; CDR2 reads YFSETQ. Trimming shortened V by 1 base and J by 5 bases, and 12 bases separated the two germline ends. This CDR3 has 14 amino acids. Here the CDR3 DNA reads TGCGCCAGCAGCTTGTCTACCCGTCCCGAGACCCAGTACTTC. Protein product: CASSLSTRPETQYF.

On this clone: One end of the junction fails to match germline, which may point to a read error. The chain joins TRBV7-7 to TRBJ2-5, with TRBD2 identical over 9 bases. This CDR3 spans 14 amino acids. Per germline, CDR1 SSHAT and CDR2 FNYEAQ (reference sequence). CDR3 region: CASSLRRGGETQYF. In DNA, the CDR3 is TGTGCTAGCAGCTTAAGGCGGGGGGGCGAGACCCAGTACTTC.

This clone was seen a few times. V usage is TRBV11-1 and J usage is TRBJ2-2, with 10 nucleotides matching TRBD1. The CDR3 contains 15 residues. J gave up 3 bases and V 5 bases, and 3 bases lay outside the gene matches. Germline V lookup: CDR1 SGHAT, CDR2 FQDESV (reference sequence). The DNA for the CDR3 is TGTGCCAGCAGCCCGGGACAGGGGTACACCGGGGAGCTGTTTTTT. It codes for CASSPGQGYTGELFF.

J is TRBJ2-1 and V is TRBV6-5; 10 positions match TRBD2. J was trimmed by 15 bases and V by 11 bases; bases with no gene match: 16. The CDR3 has 13 amino acids. Germline loops: CDR1 MNHEY, CDR2 SVGAGI. This chain's CDR3 is CAVRGRLAGVLFF. In DNA form, the CDR3 reads TGTGCCGTCCGGGGGCGGCTAGCGGGAGTTTTGTTCTTC.

V usage is TRBV7-2 and J usage is TRBJ1-1, with 8 bases matching TRBD1. The germline CDR1 and CDR2 sequences are SGHTA and FQGNSA. CDR3 length: 15 residues. V was clipped by 5 bases and J by 5 bases; unmatched bases: 10. The CDR3: CASSPNPGGATEAFF. The CDR3 nucleotides read TGTGCCAGCAGCCCAAACCCAGGGGGCGCGACTGAAGCTTTCTTT.

The chain employs TRBV2 and TRBJ2-1; a possible D gene is TRBD2 (5 bases). CDR1 is SNHLY and CDR2 is FYNNEI in the germline V gene. Trimming shortened V by 4 bases and J by 0 bases, and 7 bases separated the two germline ends. The CDR3 contains 14 residues. The CDR3 DNA reads TGTGCCAGCAGTGCGGGGAACTCCTACAATGAGCAGTTCTTC. This gives the protein CASSAGNSYNEQFF.

The chain uses TRBV25-1 and TRBJ2-2; D possibly corresponds to TRBD2 (5 bases). This CDR3 region has 15 residues. CDR1 and CDR2 from the germline V gene are MGHDK and SYGVNS. Trimming removed 8 bases from V and 4 bases from J, with 17 bases in between. The CDR3 nucleotides read TGTGCCAGCGTACGAAACGGGGTCAGCACCGGGGAGCTGTTTTTT. This gives the protein CASVRNGVSTGELFF.

There are a few counts of this clone. The V gene is TRBV11-2, the J gene TRBJ1-1, with D possibly being TRBD1 (5 bases). The CDR3 spans 15 residues. Germline V CDR1 and CDR2: SGHAT, FQNNGV. V was pared by 1 base and J by 8 bases, with 17 bases between. CDR3 in DNA: TGTGCCAGCAGCTTAGTAGTCAGGGTTGATACGGAAGCTTTCTTT. It encodes CASSLVVRVDTEAFF.

V and J are TRBV7-2 and TRBJ1-1, with 7 bases identical to TRBD1. CDR3 size: 14 residues. Trimming took 2 bases from V and 8 from J; bases not matched to a gene: 8. Germline V CDR1 and CDR2: SGHTA, FQGNSA. As DNA, the CDR3 is TGTGCCAGCAGCTTACTGCTAGGGACAGCAGAAGCTTTCTTT. The encoded protein is CASSLLLGTAEAFF.

The chain is built from TRBV2 and TRBJ1-6, with TRBD1 as a possible D gene (5 bases). The CDR3 totals 15 residues. Trimming left V 0 bases short and J 9 bases short, with 12 bases between. Germline CDR1 and CDR2: SNHLY and FYNNEI. The DNA of the CDR3 is TGTGCCAGCAGTGAAGCCCGGGGGGATGGTTCACCCCTCCACTTT. This gives the protein CASSEARGDGSPLHF.